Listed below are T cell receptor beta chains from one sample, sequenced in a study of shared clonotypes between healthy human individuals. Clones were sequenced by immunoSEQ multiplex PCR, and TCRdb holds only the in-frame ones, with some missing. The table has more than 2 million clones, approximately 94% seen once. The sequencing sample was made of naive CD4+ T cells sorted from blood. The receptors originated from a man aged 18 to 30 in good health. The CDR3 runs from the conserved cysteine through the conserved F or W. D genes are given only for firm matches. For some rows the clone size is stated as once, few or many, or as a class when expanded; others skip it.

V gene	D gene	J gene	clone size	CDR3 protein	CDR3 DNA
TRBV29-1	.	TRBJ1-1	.	CSVERYTEAFF	TGCAGCGTTGAAAGATACACTGAAGCTTTCTTT
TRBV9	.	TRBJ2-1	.	CASSVGVGEQFF	TGTGCCAGCAGCGTAGGGGTCGGGGAGCAGTTCTTC
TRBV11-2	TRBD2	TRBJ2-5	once	CASSPGLAGAETQYF	TGTGCCAGCAGCCCGGGACTAGCGGGAGCGGAGACCCAGTACTTC
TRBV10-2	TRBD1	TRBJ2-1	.	CASSERSGQAYNEQFF	TGCGCCAGCAGTGAGAGGTCGGGACAGGCTTACAATGAGCAGTTCTTC
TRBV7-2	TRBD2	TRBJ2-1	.	CASSLVVTSGGDNEQFF	TGTGCCAGCAGCTTAGTGGTGACTAGCGGGGGGGACAATGAGCAGTTCTTC
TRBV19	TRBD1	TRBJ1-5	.	CASRGPGQGIMHQPQHF	TGTGCCAGTAGGGGGCCGGGACAGGGGATAATGCATCAGCCCCAGCATTTT
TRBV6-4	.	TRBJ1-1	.	CASSDSRNTEAFF	TGTGCCAGCAGTGATTCTCGAAACACTGAAGCTTTCTTT
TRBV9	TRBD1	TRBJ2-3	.	CASSVGTGLSGDTQYF	TGTGCCAGCAGCGTTGGGACAGGGCTTTCCGGAGATACGCAGTATTTT
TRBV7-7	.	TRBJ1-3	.	CASSPTASGVSGNTIYF	TGTGCTAGCAGCCCCACCGCGTCCGGGGTCTCTGGAAACACCATATATTTT
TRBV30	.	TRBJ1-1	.	CAWSETNTEAFF	TGTGCCTGGAGTGAGACGAACACTGAAGCTTTCTTT
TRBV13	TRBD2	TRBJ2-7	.	CASSSRGTSKAEQYF	TGTGCCAGCAGCTCCCGAGGGACTAGCAAGGCCGAGCAGTACTTC
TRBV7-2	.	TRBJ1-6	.	CASSLAQGTFTLHF	TGTGCCAGCAGCTTAGCGCAGGGGACCTTTACCCTCCACTTT
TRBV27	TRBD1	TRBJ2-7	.	CASSPQGANEQYF	TGTGCCAGCAGCCCACAGGGGGCAAACGAGCAGTACTTC
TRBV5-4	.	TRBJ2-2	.	CASRWGGELFF	TGTGCCAGCAGATGGGGTGGGGAGCTGTTTTTT
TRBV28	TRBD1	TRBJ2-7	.	CASGTSGTGRSEQYF	TGTGCCAGCGGAACTTCGGGGACAGGCAGATCTGAGCAGTACTTC
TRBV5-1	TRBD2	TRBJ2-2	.	CASSLELAVGELFF	TGCGCCAGCAGCTTGGAGCTAGCGGTCGGGGAGCTGTTTTTT
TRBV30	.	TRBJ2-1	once	CAWKQGISDNEQFF	TGTGCCTGGAAACAGGGAATCTCGGACAATGAGCAGTTCTTC
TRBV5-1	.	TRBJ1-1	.	CASSLKAEAFF	TGCGCCAGCAGCTTGAAGGCCGAAGCTTTCTTT
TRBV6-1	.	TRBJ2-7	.	CASSESSRGPAYEQYF	TGTGCCAGCAGTGAATCCTCTCGTGGACCGGCCTACGAGCAGTACTTC
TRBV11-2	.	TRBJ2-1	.	CASSLDGHEQFF	TGTGCCAGCAGCTTAGATGGGCATGAGCAGTTCTTC
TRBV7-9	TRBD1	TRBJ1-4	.	CASSWPGDRMKLFF	TGTGCCAGCAGCTGGCCAGGGGACAGAATGAAACTGTTTTTT
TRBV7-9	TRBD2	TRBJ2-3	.	CASSQLAGGTDTQYF	TGTGCCAGCAGTCAACTAGCGGGAGGAACGGATACGCAGTATTTT
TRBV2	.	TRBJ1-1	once	CASSAMDRNTEAFF	TGTGCCAGCAGCGCTATGGACAGGAACACTGAAGCTTTCTTT
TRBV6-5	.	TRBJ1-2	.	CASTRLGARYGYTF	TGTGCCAGCACTAGGTTGGGGGCGCGCTATGGCTACACCTTC
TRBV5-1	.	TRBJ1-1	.	CASSTQAGMNTEAFF	TGCGCCAGCAGCACCCAGGCGGGGATGAACACTGAAGCTTTCTTT
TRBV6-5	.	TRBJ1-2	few	CATRNYGYTF	TGTGCCACCAGAAACTATGGCTACACCTTC
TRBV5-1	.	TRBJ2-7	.	CASSSQPDSLEQYF	TGCGCCAGCAGCTCCCAACCGGACAGCCTTGAGCAGTACTTC
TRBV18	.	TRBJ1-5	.	CASSLPGPSNQPQHF	TGTGCCAGCTCACTGCCCGGGCCAAGCAATCAGCCCCAGCATTTT
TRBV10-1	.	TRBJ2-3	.	CASGGTFDTDTQYF	TGCGCCAGCGGCGGGACTTTCGACACAGATACGCAGTATTTT
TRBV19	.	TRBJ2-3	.	CASHSSGLYSTDTQYF	TGTGCCAGCCACTCGTCTGGACTCTATAGCACAGATACGCAGTATTTT
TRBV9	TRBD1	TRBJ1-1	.	CASSPWTGGTEAFF	TGTGCCAGCAGCCCCTGGACAGGGGGCACTGAAGCTTTCTTT
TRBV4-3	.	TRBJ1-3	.	CASSQELTGSSGNTIYF	TGCGCCAGCAGCCAAGAGTTGACAGGTAGCTCTGGAAACACCATATATTTT
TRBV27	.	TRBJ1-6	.	CASSLQGRNSPLHF	TGTGCCAGCAGTTTACAGGGCCGGAATTCACCCCTCCACTTT
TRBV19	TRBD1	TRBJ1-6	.	CASSIAGTANSPLHF	TGTGCCAGTAGTATAGCGGGGACAGCTAATTCACCCCTCCACTTT
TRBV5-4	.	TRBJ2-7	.	CASSPPGRADYEQYF	TGTGCCAGCAGCCCCCCCGGACGGGCAGACTACGAGCAGTACTTC
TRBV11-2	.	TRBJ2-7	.	CASSQGWPSYEQYF	TGTGCCAGCAGCCAAGGGTGGCCCTCCTACGAGCAGTACTTC
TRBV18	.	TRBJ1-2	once	CASSLFDRNSNYGYTF	TGTGCCAGCTCCCTCTTCGACAGGAATTCTAACTATGGCTACACCTTC
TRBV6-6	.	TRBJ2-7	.	CASRQIATTKDEQYF	TGTGCCAGCAGACAGATCGCGACAACCAAAGACGAGCAGTACTTC
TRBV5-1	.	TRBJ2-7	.	CASSADGLYEQYF	TGCGCCAGCAGCGCGGACGGGCTCTACGAGCAGTACTTC
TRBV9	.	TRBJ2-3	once	CASSTSGYADTQYF	TGTGCCAGCAGCACCTCCGGTTACGCAGATACGCAGTATTTT
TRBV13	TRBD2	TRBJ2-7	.	CASSIGTTHTEQYF	TGTGCCAGCAGCATCGGGACTACCCATACCGAGCAGTACTTC
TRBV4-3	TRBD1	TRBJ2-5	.	CASSPGTGGWETQYF	TGCGCCAGCAGCCCGGGGACAGGGGGCTGGGAGACCCAGTACTTC
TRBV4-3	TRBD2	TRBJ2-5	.	CASSPEAGDLQETQYF	TGCGCCAGCAGCCCAGAAGCGGGAGACCTCCAAGAGACCCAGTACTTC
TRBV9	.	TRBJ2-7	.	CASSVGSPLGGVSYEQYF	TGTGCCAGCAGCGTAGGATCCCCCCTGGGGGGAGTCTCCTACGAGCAGTACTTC
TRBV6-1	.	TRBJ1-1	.	CASSEAGGTEAFF	TGTGCCAGCAGTGAAGCGGGGGGCACTGAAGCTTTCTTT
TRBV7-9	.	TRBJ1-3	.	CASSTGIRDTIYF	TGTGCCAGCAGCACGGGCATCCGGGACACCATATATTTT
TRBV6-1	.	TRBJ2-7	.	CASIGWQGSGEQYF	TGTGCCAGCATAGGATGGCAGGGGTCGGGGGAGCAGTACTTC
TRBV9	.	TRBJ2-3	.	CASGSGNTQYF	TGTGCCAGCGGGTCAGGAAATACGCAGTATTTT
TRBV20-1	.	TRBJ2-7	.	CSARDRVEQYF	TGCAGTGCTAGAGACAGGGTCGAGCAGTACTTC
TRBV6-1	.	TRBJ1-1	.	CASSVDLQGTEAFF	TGTGCCAGCAGTGTAGACCTACAGGGAACTGAAGCTTTCTTT
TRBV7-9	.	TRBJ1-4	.	CASSLRAGVDEKLFF	TGTGCCAGCAGCTTAAGGGCAGGGGTGGATGAAAAACTGTTTTTT
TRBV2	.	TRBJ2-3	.	CASSLGATDTQYF	TGTGCCAGCAGCCTTGGCGCTACAGATACGCAGTATTTT
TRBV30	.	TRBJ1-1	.	CARSAGTEAFF	TGTGCCCGATCAGCGGGGACTGAAGCTTTCTTT
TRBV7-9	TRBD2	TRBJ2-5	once	CASSNSGGVQETQYF	TGTGCCAGCAGCAATAGCGGGGGGGTCCAAGAGACCCAGTACTTC
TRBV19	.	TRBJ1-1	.	CASSIDRGTLYLNTEAFF	TGTGCCAGTAGTATAGATCGAGGGACACTTTATTTGAACACTGAAGCTTTCTTT
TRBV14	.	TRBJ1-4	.	CASSQDGKGADEKLFF	TGTGCCAGCAGCCAAGATGGGAAGGGCGCCGATGAAAAACTGTTTTTT
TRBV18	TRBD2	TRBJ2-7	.	CASSPKGLAGGPTSYEQYF	TGTGCCAGCTCACCGAAGGGGCTAGCGGGAGGGCCCACCTCCTACGAGCAGTACTTC
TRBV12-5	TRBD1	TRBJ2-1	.	CASGLVMGQGANEQFF	TGTGCTAGTGGTTTGGTAATGGGACAGGGGGCGAATGAGCAGTTCTTC
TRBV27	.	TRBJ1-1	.	CASSSRGVENTEAFF	TGTGCCAGCAGTTCTAGGGGGGTTGAGAACACTGAAGCTTTCTTT